This TCR beta chain was identified during a study of cytomegalovirus exposure and HLA in healthy donors. The CDR3 consists of 15 residues. From germline, CDR1 is MNHNS and CDR2 SASEGT. V lost 1 base, J lost 7 bases, and 6 bases stayed unmatched. On this clone: Its target is unknown.

General study results and limits: There were some public TCRs occurring in many donors, but most TCR sequences were rare. Overall, approximately 150 TCR beta chains were annotated as cytomegalovirus-associated. It was found in a later analysis that first-cohort TCR clusters tended to co-occur in the 130 or so validation repertoires.

Measured with immunoSEQ multiplex PCR; TCRdb has only the in-frame clones, and not every one. The repertoire has approximately 240,000 clones, over 80% of them found once; the top ten carry 0.85% to 1.2%. The sample consisted of PBMCs. The J gene is TRBJ1-4, the V gene TRBV6-1; 7 positions match TRBD1. This clonotype was sampled from a woman aged 18-35 years in good health and CMV-seronegative. This CDR3 reads CASSEEDRVFEKLFF. The CDR3 DNA reads as TGTGCCAGCAGTGAAGAAGACAGGGTGTTTGAAAAACTGTTTTTT.